These 4 T cell receptor beta chains came from one sample sequenced in a study of beta chain features in type 1 diabetes. cDNA synthesis used the whole RNA isolate, giving expressed TCRB sequences. This table comes from immunoSEQ multiplex PCR, and its TCRdb copy is limited to in-frame clones, with some not included. The table has 130,000 or so clones, 7% to 10% seen once. Specimen: central memory CD4+ T cells from blood. The receptors shown here come from a young man in good health.

This clone turned up a few times. The chain has TRBV2 and TRBJ2-1; 7 bases are shared with TRBD2. J was trimmed by 5 bases and V by 4 bases; bases with no gene match: 5. The length of the CDR3 is 14 residues. In germline, CDR1 is SNHLY, CDR2 FYNNEI. The CDR3 coding sequence is TGTGCCAGCAGTGCGGGGGGTCCTAACAATGAGCAGTTCTTC. Protein: CASSAGGPNNEQFF.

The V and J genes are TRBV7-2 and TRBJ1-5, with 8 bases matching TRBD1. This CDR3 is 15 amino acids long. J lost 3 bases, V lost 5 bases, and 6 bases had no gene match. Germline CDR1 is SGHTA and CDR2 is FQGNSA. CDR3 bases: TGTGCCAGCAGCGAAACGGACAGGGACAATCAGCCCCAGCATTTT. This translates into CASSETDRDNQPQHF.

The chain combines TRBV7-3 with TRBJ2-1; D gene unclear. Per the germline V gene, CDR1 is SGHTA and CDR2 is FQGTGA. V gave up 0 bases and J gave up 4 bases, with 7 bases separating them. This CDR3 spans 14 amino acids. The CDR3 region is CASSLTSGYNEQFF. The CDR3 nucleotides are TGTGCCAGCAGCTTAACCTCCGGGTACAATGAGCAGTTCTTC.

This sequence joins TRBV11-2 and TRBJ2-1, with TRBD2 identical over 15 bases. With V trimmed by 5 bases and J by 12 bases, 8 bases remained unmatched. The CDR3 loop spans 15 amino acids. The germline V gene has CDR1 SGHAT and CDR2 FQNNGV. The CDR3 loop reads CASSVGLAGGSGQFF. In DNA form, the CDR3 reads TGTGCCAGCAGCGTAGGACTAGCGGGGGGGAGTGGGCAGTTCTTC.